Below are 18 T cell receptor beta chains sequenced from a single sample in a study of T cell repertoires in cytomegalovirus infection. The antigens of these receptors remain unknown. TCRdb called the reads again in MiXCR, with one record for every CDR3 protein. The data hold 800,000 to 950,000 distinct CDR3 sequences, with approximately 29% observed a single time. Sequences were derived from cultured CD8+ T cells from PBMCs, sampled from culture after CMV antigen stimulation. The receptors were sampled from a human donor in good health (CMV status not recorded). Some clones in this sample may be carry-over from other donors' samples.

This clonotype was detected only a few times. The genes are TRBV12-5 and TRBJ1-1, with 7 bases lining up with TRBD1. Germline V CDR1 and CDR2: LGHNT, FRNRAP. V dropped 9 bases and J dropped 3; count of bases not matched to a gene: 4. The CDR3 has 12 residues. CDR3 sequence (DNA): TGTGCTAGCGGGACAGTTTACACTGAAGCTTTCTTT. This translates into CASGTVYTEAFF.

This clonotype showed up just once. V and J are TRBV2 and TRBJ2-3, with 7 bases that match TRBD2. Germline V gives CDR1 SNHLY, CDR2 FYNNEI. The CDR3 has 14 amino acids. V lost 3 bases and J lost 3; bases outside the gene matches: 3. CDR3 loop: CASSDLGGTDTQYF. The CDR3 DNA reads TGTGCCAGCAGTGACCTGGGGGGGACAGATACGCAGTATTTT.

This chain uses TRBV29-1 with TRBJ2-5; D is unclear. This CDR3 has 13 amino acids. V lost 5 bases and J 2 bases, leaving 12 bases between the germline ends. The germline gives CDR1 SQVTM, CDR2 ANQGSEA. The CDR3 region has the DNA TGCAGCGTTCGGCGGATTAGACAAGAGACCCAGTACTTC. This codes for CSVRRIRQETQYF. The entire variable domain, with the rest obtained from reference TRBV29-1 and TRBJ2-5, is as follows: SAVISQKPSRDICQRGTSLTIQCQVDSQVTMMFWYRQQPGQSLTLIATANQGSEATYESGFVIDKFPISRPNLTFSTLTVSNMSPEDSSIYLCSVRRIRQETQYFGPGTRLLVL.

In this sample, this clonotype turned up a few times. The chain recombines TRBV28 with TRBJ2-2; tentatively, D is TRBD2 (6 bases). From germline, CDR1 is MDHEN and CDR2 SYDVKM. Trimming pared 4 bases from V and 5 bases from J, leaving 14 bases between. CDR3 length: 15 residues. The CDR3 coding sequence is TGTGCCAGCAGTTCCCCCGTGGGGAGGACCGGGGAGCTGTTTTTT. The encoded protein is CASSSPVGRTGELFF.

The chain couples TRBV27 to TRBJ1-2; D is perhaps TRBD1 (6 bases). CDR1 MNHEY and CDR2 SMNVEV come from the germline V gene (reference sequence). The ends were cut back, 2 bases at V and 2 bases at J, with 30 bases in the middle. The CDR3 is 21 residues long. CDR3 amino acids: CASSLTGRIVVSYSSNYGYTF. The CDR3 DNA is TGTGCCAGCAGTTTAACAGGGAGGATTGTTGTGAGCTATTCGTCGAACTATGGCTACACCTTC.

This sequence joins TRBV11-2 and TRBJ2-1, with 8 positions matching TRBD1. This CDR3 is built from 16 residues. Trimming at V came to 2 bases and at J to 7 bases, leaving 10 bases not matched to a gene. In germline, CDR1 is SGHAT, CDR2 FQNNGV. Here the CDR3 reads CASSLPGQGFTNEQFF. The CDR3 region has the DNA TGTGCCAGCAGCTTACCAGGACAGGGTTTCACTAATGAGCAGTTCTTC. The full variable domain, in which reference TRBV11-2 and TRBJ2-1 provide the parts outside the CDR3, is EAGVAQSPRYKIIEKRQSVAFWCNPISGHATLYWYQQILGQGPKLLIQFQNNGVVDDSQLPKDRFSAERLKGVDSTLKIQPAKLEDSAVYLCASSLPGQGFTNEQFFGPGTRLTVL.

CDR3 coding DNA: TGTGCCAGCAGCGATTCGGGACTAGCGGGGGGCACCACAGATACGCAGTATTTT. Translation: CASSDSGLAGGTTDTQYF. The V call is TRBV7-6, the J call TRBJ2-3, with 15 bases matching TRBD2. CDR1 and CDR2 (germline): SGHVS, FNYEAQ. The V segment lost 5 bases and the J segment 2 bases; nucleotides outside the gene matches: 8. The CDR3 is 18 residues long.

The chain combines TRBV27 with TRBJ2-2, with D uncertain. The V gene's germline CDR1 is MNHEY and CDR2 SMNVEV (reference sequence). Trimming left V 2 bases short and J 7 bases short, with 8 bases between. The CDR3 contains 13 residues. CDR3 residues: CASSLGRHGELFF. CDR3 nucleotides: TGTGCCAGCAGTTTAGGCAGGCACGGGGAGCTGTTTTTT.

The rearrangement links TRBV6-1 to TRBJ2-7, with unresolved D. V was trimmed by 1 base and J by 1 base, leaving 11 bases between them. Germline-derived CDR1 and CDR2 are MNHNS and SASEGT. CDR3 length: 15 amino acids. The chain's CDR3 is CASSEGRGFSYEQYV. Here the CDR3 DNA reads TGTGCCAGCAGTGAAGGACGCGGATTTTCCTACGAGCAGTACGTC.

This clonotype was seen ten or more times. The gene calls are TRBV7-9 and TRBJ1-5, with D unclear. Germline values: CDR1 SEHNR, CDR2 FQNEAQ (reference sequence). The length of the CDR3 is 14 residues. Trimming took 1 base from V and 9 from J, leaving 13 bases between them. CDR3 loop: CASSLDGGPRPQHF. The CDR3 nucleotides read TGTGCCAGCAGCTTAGATGGAGGCCCCAGGCCCCAGCATTTT. Filled out from reference TRBV7-9 and TRBJ1-5, the complete variable domain reads DTGVSQNPRHKITKRGQNVTFRCDPISEHNRLYWYRQTLGQGPEFLTYFQNEAQLEKSRLLSDRFSAERPKGSFSTLEIQRTEQGDSAMYLCASSLDGGPRPQHFGDGTRLSIL.

The sample holds a few counts of this clonotype. The chain has TRBV9 and TRBJ2-1; D possibly corresponds to TRBD1 (6 bases). With 0 bases removed from V and 9 bases from J, the gap between germline ends came to 13 bases. Germline CDR1 reads SGDLS; CDR2 reads YYNGEE. The CDR3 totals 14 residues. The CDR3 DNA sequence: TGTGCCAGCAGCGTAGGCAGGGGCGAACCTGAGCAGTTCTTC. This translates into CASSVGRGEPEQFF.

This clonotype was recorded a few times. The V gene is TRBV19, the J gene TRBJ2-1; D may correspond to TRBD1 or TRBD2 (5 bases each). Germline CDR1 is LNHDA and CDR2 is SQIVND (reference sequence). The ends were cut back, 2 bases at V and 7 bases at J, with 9 bases in the middle. This CDR3 is built from 13 residues. For the CDR3, the DNA is TGTGCCAGTAGTATACAGGGAGAAAATGAGCAGTTCTTC. It translates to CASSIQGENEQFF.

V gene TRBV11-2 combines with J gene TRBJ2-5; 8 nucleotides match TRBD2. This CDR3 spans 15 amino acids. The V and J ends lost 2 bases and 2 bases, in that order; junction bases with no gene match: 4. Germline CDR1 is SGHAT and CDR2 is FQNNGV. CDR3 region: CASSLKLAVQETQYF. In nucleotides, the CDR3 is TGTGCCAGCAGCTTAAAACTAGCGGTTCAAGAGACCCAGTACTTC.

In regard to this clonotype: This likely comes from a read error, as the CDR3 has no conserved phenylalanine or tryptophan at its end. The CDR3 protein is CASSWTGDTQYV. The DNA of the CDR3 is TGTGCCAGCAGCTGGACAGGAGATACACAGTATGTT. The V call is TRBV7-6, the J call TRBJ2-3, with 7 nucleotides matching TRBD1. The germline CDR1 and CDR2 sequences are SGHVS and FNYEAQ. CDR3 length: 12 amino acids.

This clonotype occurred a few times. The V gene is TRBV7-8, the J gene TRBJ2-2, with TRBD1 matching 10 bases. The CDR3 covers 15 residues. With V trimmed by 6 bases and J by 8 bases, 9 bases remained unmatched. Per the germline V gene, CDR1 is SGHVS and CDR2 is FQNEAQ. This CDR3 is CASSWGQGSRGELFF. For the CDR3, the DNA is TGTGCCAGCAGTTGGGGACAGGGGAGTAGGGGGGAGCTGTTTTTT.

Concerning this clonotype itself: The germline gene is not matched at one end of the junction; a read error may be the cause. The chain combines TRBV4-3 with TRBJ1-3; D may be TRBD1 (5 bases). Germline CDR1 is LGHNA and CDR2 is YSLEER. The CDR3 runs 15 residues. The CDR3, as DNA: TGCGCCGGCAGCCAAGATCCAGGGACTGCAAACACCATATATTTT. Translating it yields CAGSQDPGTANTIYF.

V gene TRBV4-1 combines with J gene TRBJ2-1; 12 positions match TRBD1. CDR3 length equals 15 residues. Germline V CDR1 and CDR2: MGHRA, YSYEKL. Germline trimming cut 4 bases from V and 9 bases from J; bases unmatched to any gene: 7. The CDR3 DNA follows: TGCGCCAGCAGCCTACGGGGACAGGGGGCAAGTGAGCAGTTCTTC. This gives the protein CASSLRGQGASEQFF.

Concerning this clonotype itself: The germline gene is not matched at one end of the junction; a read error may be the cause. The chain carries TRBV7-7 and TRBJ2-1; no clear D gene. Germline CDR1 reads SSHAT; CDR2 reads FNYEAQ (reference sequence). The CDR3 runs to 15 residues. CDR3 sequence reads: CASSPVGAGGNEQFF. In nucleotides, the CDR3 is TGTGCTAGCAGCCCGGTAGGAGCCGGTGGCAATGAGCAGTTCTTC. The variable domain in full, completed from reference TRBV7-7 and TRBJ2-1, reads GAGVSQSPRYKVTKRGQDVTLRCDPISSHATLYWYQQALGQGPEFLTYFNYEAQPDKSGLPSDRFSAERPEGSISTLTIQRTEQRDSAMYRCASSPVGAGGNEQFFGPGTRLTVL.